Sequencing of this T cell receptor beta chain was carried out in a study of T cells in tuberculosis. Whole-study results and caveats: The stringent gate may have excluded weak CD1B-GMM tetramer binders.

Sequencing of TCR-alpha and TCR-beta chains was unpaired. Profiling relied on immunoSEQ multiplex PCR, and the TCRdb table lists in-frame clones only, not all of them. The sample has about 58,000 clones; 88% are singletons. The germline V and J ends were trimmed by 6 bases and 7 bases, with 19 bases remaining between them. The CDR3 runs to 15 residues. Germline lookup yields CDR1 LNHDA and CDR2 SQIVND (reference sequence). After thawing and overnight rest, PBMC were stained with GMM-loaded CD1B tetramer, viability dye and anti-CD3 for sorting. CD1B tetramers were loaded with Rhodococcus equi-derived C32 glucose monomycolate.

Sequencing was done on a sample of CD1b-GMM tetramer-negative cells sorted from PBMCs. This chain links TRBV19 with TRBJ1-5; D might be TRBD1 (5 bases). The TCR comes from an adult woman with latent tuberculosis. The CDR3 coding sequence is TGTGCCAGTAGCTTGAGAAACAGGTTTAGCCAGCCCCAGCATTTT. This translates into CASSLRNRFSQPQHF.